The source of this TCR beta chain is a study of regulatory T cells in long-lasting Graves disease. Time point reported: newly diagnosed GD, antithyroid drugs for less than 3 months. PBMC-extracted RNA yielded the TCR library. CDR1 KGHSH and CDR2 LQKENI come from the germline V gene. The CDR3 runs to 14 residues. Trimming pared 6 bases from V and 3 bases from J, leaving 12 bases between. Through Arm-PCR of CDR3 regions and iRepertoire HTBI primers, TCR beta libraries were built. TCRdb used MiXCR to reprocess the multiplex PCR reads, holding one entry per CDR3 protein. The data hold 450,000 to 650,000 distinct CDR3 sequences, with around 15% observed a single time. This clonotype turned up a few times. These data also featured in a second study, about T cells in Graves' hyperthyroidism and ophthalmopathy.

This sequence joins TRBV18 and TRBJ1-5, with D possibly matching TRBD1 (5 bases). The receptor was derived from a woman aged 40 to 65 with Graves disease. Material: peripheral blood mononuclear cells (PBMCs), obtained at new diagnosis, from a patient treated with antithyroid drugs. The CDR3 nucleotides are TGTGCCAGCTCGGATGGAGGGGTCAATCAGCCCCAGCATTTT. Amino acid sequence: CASSDGGVNQPQHF.